This is a list of T cell receptor beta chains from one sample in a study of blood T cell repertoires in COVID-19. Clones were sequenced by immunoSEQ multiplex PCR, and TCRdb holds only the in-frame ones, with some missing. The sample lists about 160,000 clones, over 80% occurring once. Material for sequencing was peripheral blood. Source of these receptors: a woman of 80 years or more with active or convalescent COVID-19. Each CDR3 is given with its conserved first and last residue. Each record gives: J gene, D gene, V gene, CDR3 length, clone size, CDR3 protein, CDR3 DNA. The D gene is left open where the match is weak. Size values are once, few and many counts, or a class for expanded clones, and some rows have none.

TRBJ1-3 | TRBD1 | TRBV6-5 | 14 | - | CASRPGQSGNTIYF | TGTGCCAGCAGACCGGGACAGAGTGGAAACACCATATATTTT
TRBJ1-6 | - | TRBV9 | 16 | - | CASSSRLDSPNSPLHF | TGTGCCAGCAGCTCCCGATTGGACAGTCCCAATTCACCCCTCCACTTT
TRBJ2-2 | - | TRBV2 | 12 | - | CASNRDTGELFF | TGTGCCAGCAACAGGGACACCGGGGAGCTGTTTTTT
TRBJ1-1 | - | TRBV7-2 | 17 | - | CASSLATGRRGNTEAFF | TGTGCCAGCAGCTTAGCAACAGGCCGGAGAGGGAACACTGAAGCTTTCTTT
TRBJ2-5 | TRBD1 | TRBV7-2 | 18 | - | CASSLVGQSTGRQETQYF | TGTGCCAGCAGCTTAGTGGGACAGTCGACAGGAAGGCAAGAGACCCAGTACTTC
TRBJ2-1 | - | TRBV5-1 | 13 | - | CASSSQANNEQFF | TGCGCCAGCAGCTCACAGGCCAACAATGAGCAGTTCTTC
TRBJ2-1 | TRBD1 | TRBV2 | 16 | - | CASSAPGTVSYNEQFF | TGTGCCAGCAGTGCCCCCGGGACAGTTTCCTACAATGAGCAGTTCTTC
TRBJ1-5 | TRBD1 | TRBV6-1 | 16 | - | CASSDPGTGPNQPQHF | TGTGCCAGCAGTGACCCCGGGACAGGGCCGAATCAGCCCCAGCATTTT
TRBJ2-2 | - | TRBV12-1 | 16 | once | CASSFGGDINTGELFF | TGTGCCAGCAGCTTTGGAGGGGACATTAACACCGGGGAGCTGTTTTTT
TRBJ1-2 | - | TRBV18 | 14 | once | CASSPGGPGSGYTF | TGTGCCAGCTCACCGGGGGGGCCAGGCTCTGGCTACACCTTC
TRBJ1-6 | TRBD1 | TRBV7-2 | 14 | - | CASSRRTGDSPLHF | TGTGCCAGCAGCCGGAGGACAGGGGATTCACCCCTCCACTTT
TRBJ2-5 | - | TRBV6-2/TRBV6-3 | 12 | few | CASSPQAETQYF | TGTGCCAGCAGTCCCCAAGCCGAGACCCAGTACTTC
TRBJ2-3 | TRBD2 | TRBV19 | 15 | - | CASRPLAGASVTQYF | TGTGCCAGTAGACCACTAGCGGGGGCCTCCGTTACGCAGTATTTT
TRBJ1-5 | - | TRBV30 | 14 | - | CACTPDRRNQPQHF | TGTGCCTGCACTCCTGACAGGCGCAATCAGCCCCAGCATTTT
TRBJ1-1 | - | TRBV19 | 14 | once | CASSIDRGTAEAFF | TGTGCCAGTAGTATAGACCGAGGAACGGCTGAAGCTTTCTTT
TRBJ2-5 | TRBD2 | TRBV7-3 | 14 | - | CASAPDGGQETQYF | TGTGCCAGCGCCCCGGACGGGGGGCAAGAGACCCAGTACTTC
TRBJ2-7 | - | TRBV6-2/TRBV6-3 | 12 | once | CASSWDTYEQYF | TGTGCCAGCAGTTGGGACACCTACGAGCAGTACTTC
TRBJ2-1 | - | TRBV6-5 | 15 | - | CASSYSQGRGSEQFF | TGTGCCAGCAGTTACAGCCAGGGGAGAGGTAGTGAGCAGTTCTTC
TRBJ1-2 | - | TRBV9 | 15 | - | CASSVDNSRYYGYTF | TGTGCCAGCAGCGTAGATAACAGCCGCTACTATGGCTACACCTTC
TRBJ1-2 | TRBD1 | TRBV6-5 | 15 | many | CASRRQGALVDGYTF | TGTGCCAGCAGACGACAGGGGGCGCTTGTGGATGGCTACACCTTC
TRBJ2-5 | TRBD2 | TRBV19 | 15 | - | CASRTTSGVEGTQYF | TGTGCCAGTAGGACGACTAGCGGGGTGGAGGGGACCCAGTACTTC
TRBJ1-1 | - | TRBV9 | 13 | - | CASSVGLYTEAFF | TGTGCCAGCAGCGTAGGGCTGTACACTGAAGCTTTCTTT
TRBJ2-7 | - | TRBV19 | 13 | - | CASSIMSGDEQYF | TGTGCCAGTAGTATAATGTCAGGGGACGAGCAGTACTTC
TRBJ1-4 | - | TRBV7-9 | 15 | - | CASSLGSGAGEKLFF | TGTGCCAGCAGCTTAGGGTCAGGGGCTGGGGAAAAACTGTTTTTT
TRBJ2-3 | TRBD2 | TRBV6-2/TRBV6-3 | 18 | - | CASSYSRLAGENTDTQYF | TGTGCCAGCAGTTACTCCCGACTAGCGGGGGAGAACACAGATACGCAGTATTTT
TRBJ2-5 | TRBD1 | TRBV15 | 16 | - | CATSRDRQGGGGTQYF | TGTGCCACCAGCAGAGATAGACAGGGGGGAGGTGGGACCCAGTACTTC
TRBJ2-3 | TRBD2 | TRBV29-1 | 15 | - | CSVNGLAGLTDTQYF | TGCAGCGTGAACGGACTAGCGGGGCTCACAGATACGCAGTATTTT
TRBJ2-5 | - | TRBV7-7 | 15 | - | CASSLAPQVQETQYF | TGTGCTAGCAGCTTAGCCCCGCAGGTTCAAGAGACCCAGTACTTC